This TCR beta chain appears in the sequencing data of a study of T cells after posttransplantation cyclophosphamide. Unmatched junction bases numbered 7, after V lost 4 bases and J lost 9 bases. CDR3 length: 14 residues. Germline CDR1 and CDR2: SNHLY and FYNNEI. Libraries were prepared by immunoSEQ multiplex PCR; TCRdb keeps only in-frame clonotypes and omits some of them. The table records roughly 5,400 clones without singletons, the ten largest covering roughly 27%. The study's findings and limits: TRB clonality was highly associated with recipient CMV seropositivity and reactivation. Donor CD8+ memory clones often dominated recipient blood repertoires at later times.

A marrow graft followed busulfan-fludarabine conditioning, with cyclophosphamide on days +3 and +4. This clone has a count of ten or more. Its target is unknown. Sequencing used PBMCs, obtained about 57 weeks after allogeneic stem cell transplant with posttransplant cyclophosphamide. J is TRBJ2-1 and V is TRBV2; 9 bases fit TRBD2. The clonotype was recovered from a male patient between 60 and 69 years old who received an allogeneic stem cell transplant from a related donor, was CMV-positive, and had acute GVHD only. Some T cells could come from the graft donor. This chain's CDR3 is CASSGREGVVEQFF. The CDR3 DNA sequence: TGTGCCAGCAGTGGGCGGGAGGGGGTGGTTGAGCAGTTCTTC.